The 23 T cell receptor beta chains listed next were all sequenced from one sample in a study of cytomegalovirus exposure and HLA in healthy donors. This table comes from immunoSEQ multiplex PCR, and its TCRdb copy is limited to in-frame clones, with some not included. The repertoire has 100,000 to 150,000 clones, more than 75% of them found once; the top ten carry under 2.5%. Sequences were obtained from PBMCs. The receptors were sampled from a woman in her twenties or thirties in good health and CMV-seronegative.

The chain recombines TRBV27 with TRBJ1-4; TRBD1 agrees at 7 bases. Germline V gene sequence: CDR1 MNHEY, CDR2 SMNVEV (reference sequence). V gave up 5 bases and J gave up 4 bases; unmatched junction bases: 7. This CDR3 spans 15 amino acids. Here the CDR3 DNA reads TGTGCCAGCAGTCCAATCAGGGGGTTTAATGAAAAACTGTTTTTT. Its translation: CASSPIRGFNEKLFF.

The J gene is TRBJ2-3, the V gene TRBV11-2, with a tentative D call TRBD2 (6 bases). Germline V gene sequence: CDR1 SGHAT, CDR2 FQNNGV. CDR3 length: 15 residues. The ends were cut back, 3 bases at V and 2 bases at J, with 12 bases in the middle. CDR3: CASSFPRGVTDTQYF. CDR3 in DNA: TGTGCCAGCAGCTTTCCTCGCGGGGTCACAGATACGCAGTATTTT.

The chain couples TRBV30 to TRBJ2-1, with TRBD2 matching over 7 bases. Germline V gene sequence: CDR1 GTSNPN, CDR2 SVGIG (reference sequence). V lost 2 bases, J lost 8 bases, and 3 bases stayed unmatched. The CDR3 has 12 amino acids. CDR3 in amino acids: CAWSWGGHEQFF. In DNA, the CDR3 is TGTGCCTGGAGTTGGGGGGGACATGAGCAGTTCTTC.

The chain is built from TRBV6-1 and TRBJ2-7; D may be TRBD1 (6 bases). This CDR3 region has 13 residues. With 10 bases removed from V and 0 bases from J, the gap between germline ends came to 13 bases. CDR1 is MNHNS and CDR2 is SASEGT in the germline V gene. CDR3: CAIRRDNSYEQYF. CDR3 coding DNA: TGTGCCATCCGCCGGGACAACTCCTACGAGCAGTACTTC.

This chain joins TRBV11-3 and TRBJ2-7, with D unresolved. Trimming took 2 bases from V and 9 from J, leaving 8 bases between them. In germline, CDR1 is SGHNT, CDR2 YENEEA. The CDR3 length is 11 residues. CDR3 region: CASSLSSRQYF. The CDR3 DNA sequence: TGTGCCAGCAGCTTAAGTTCCAGGCAGTACTTC.

This CDR3 reads CASSPRDNEQFF. CDR3 in DNA: TGTGCCAGCTCACCAAGAGACAATGAGCAGTTCTTC. The gene calls are TRBV18 and TRBJ2-1; D remains unclear. V lost 2 bases to trimming and J lost 5 bases, with 4 bases between them. The CDR3 totals 12 residues. Germline lookup yields CDR1 KGHSH and CDR2 LQKENI.

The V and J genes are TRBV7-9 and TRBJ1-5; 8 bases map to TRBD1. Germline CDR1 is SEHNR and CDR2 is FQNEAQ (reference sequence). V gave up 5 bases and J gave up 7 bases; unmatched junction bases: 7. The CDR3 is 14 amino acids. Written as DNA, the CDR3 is TGTGCCAGCAGCCAGGGATACAGGGGGCAGCCCCAGCATTTT. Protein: CASSQGYRGQPQHF.

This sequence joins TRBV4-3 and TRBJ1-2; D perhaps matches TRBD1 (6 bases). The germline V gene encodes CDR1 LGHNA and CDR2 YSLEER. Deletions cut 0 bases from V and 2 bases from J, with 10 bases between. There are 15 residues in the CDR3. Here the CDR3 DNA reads TGCGCCAGCAGCCAAGAGCCAGGGGACAACTATGGCTACACCTTC. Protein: CASSQEPGDNYGYTF.

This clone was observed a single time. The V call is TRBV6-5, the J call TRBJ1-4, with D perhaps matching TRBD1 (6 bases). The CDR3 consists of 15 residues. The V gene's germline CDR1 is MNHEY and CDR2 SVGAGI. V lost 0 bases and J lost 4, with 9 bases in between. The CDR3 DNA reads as TGTGCCAGCAGTTACTCGGACAGCTATAATGAAAAACTGTTTTTT. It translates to CASSYSDSYNEKLFF.

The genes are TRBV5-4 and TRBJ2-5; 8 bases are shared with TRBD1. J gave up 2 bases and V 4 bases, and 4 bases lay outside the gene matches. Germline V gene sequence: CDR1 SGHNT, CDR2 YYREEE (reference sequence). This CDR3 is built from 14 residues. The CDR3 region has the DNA TGTGCCAGCAGCCAGGGACAGGAGCAAGAGACCCAGTACTTC. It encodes CASSQGQEQETQYF.

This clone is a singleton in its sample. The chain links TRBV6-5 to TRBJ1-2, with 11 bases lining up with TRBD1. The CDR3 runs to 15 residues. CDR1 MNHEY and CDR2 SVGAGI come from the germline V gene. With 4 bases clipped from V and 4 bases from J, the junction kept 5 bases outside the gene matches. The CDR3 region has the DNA TGTGCCAGCAGTTCGGCGGGACAGGGGGGCTATGGCTACACCTTC. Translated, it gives CASSSAGQGGYGYTF.

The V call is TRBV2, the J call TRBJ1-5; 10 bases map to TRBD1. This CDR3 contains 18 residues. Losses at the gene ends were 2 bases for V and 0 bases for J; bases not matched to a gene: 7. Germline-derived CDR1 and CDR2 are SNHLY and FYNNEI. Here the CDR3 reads CASSERQGAWSSNQPQHF. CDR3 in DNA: TGTGCCAGCAGTGAACGACAGGGGGCATGGAGTAGCAATCAGCCCCAGCATTTT. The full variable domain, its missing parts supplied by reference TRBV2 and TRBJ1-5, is EPEVTQTPSHQVTQMGQEVILRCVPISNHLYFYWYRQILGQKVEFLVSFYNNEISEKSEIFDDQFSVERPDGSNFTLKIRSTKLEDSAMYFCASSERQGAWSSNQPQHFGDGTRLSIL.

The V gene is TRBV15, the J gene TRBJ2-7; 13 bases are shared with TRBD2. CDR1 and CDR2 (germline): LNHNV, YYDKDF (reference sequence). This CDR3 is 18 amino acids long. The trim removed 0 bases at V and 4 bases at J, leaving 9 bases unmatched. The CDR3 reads CATSRDPRLAGGQYEQYF. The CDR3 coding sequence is TGTGCCACCAGCAGAGATCCAAGACTAGCGGGGGGCCAATACGAGCAGTACTTC.

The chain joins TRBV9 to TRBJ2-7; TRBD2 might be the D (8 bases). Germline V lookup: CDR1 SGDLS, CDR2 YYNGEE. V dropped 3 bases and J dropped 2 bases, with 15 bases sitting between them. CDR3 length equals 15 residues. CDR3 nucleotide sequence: TGTGCCAGCAGCGCGGGACTAGGGGGCCCCTACGAGCAGTACTTC. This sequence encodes CASSAGLGGPYEQYF.

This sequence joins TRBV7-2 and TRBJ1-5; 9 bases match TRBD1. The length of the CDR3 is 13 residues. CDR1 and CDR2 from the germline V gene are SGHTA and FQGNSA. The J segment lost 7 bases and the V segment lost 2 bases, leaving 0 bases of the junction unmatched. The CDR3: CASSLTGGQPQHF. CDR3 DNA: TGTGCCAGCAGCTTAACAGGGGGCCAGCCCCAGCATTTT.

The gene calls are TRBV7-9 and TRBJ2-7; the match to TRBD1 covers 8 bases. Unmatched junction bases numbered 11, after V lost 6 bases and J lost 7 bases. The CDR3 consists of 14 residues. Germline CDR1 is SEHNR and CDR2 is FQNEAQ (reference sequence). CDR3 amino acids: CASRYDRGRGEQYF. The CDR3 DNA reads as TGTGCCAGCAGGTACGACAGGGGCCGAGGAGAGCAGTACTTC.

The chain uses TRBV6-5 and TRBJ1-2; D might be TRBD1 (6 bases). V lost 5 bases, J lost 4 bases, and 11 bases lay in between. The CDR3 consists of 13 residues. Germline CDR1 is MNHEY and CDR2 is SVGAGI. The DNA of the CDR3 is TGTGCCAGCAGTCACAGGGTTGGCTATGGCTACACCTTC. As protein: CASSHRVGYGYTF.

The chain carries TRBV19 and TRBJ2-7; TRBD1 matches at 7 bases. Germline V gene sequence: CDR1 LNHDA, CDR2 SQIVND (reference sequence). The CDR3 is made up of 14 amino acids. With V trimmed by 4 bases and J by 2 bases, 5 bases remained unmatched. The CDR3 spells CASSSRDSPYEQYF. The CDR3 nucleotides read TGTGCCAGTAGTAGCCGGGACAGCCCCTACGAGCAGTACTTC.

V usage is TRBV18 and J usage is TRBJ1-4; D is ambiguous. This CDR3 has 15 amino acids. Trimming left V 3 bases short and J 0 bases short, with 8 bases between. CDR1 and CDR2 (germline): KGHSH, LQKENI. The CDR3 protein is CASSPDFATNEKLFF. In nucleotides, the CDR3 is TGTGCCAGCTCACCTGACTTTGCAACTAATGAAAAACTGTTTTTT.

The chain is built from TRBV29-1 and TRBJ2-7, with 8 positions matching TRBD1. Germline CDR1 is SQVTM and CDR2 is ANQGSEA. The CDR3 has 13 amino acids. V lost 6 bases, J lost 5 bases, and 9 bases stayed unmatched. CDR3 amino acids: CSVGQGLSNEQYF. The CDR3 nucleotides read TGCAGCGTCGGACAGGGTTTGTCGAACGAGCAGTACTTC.

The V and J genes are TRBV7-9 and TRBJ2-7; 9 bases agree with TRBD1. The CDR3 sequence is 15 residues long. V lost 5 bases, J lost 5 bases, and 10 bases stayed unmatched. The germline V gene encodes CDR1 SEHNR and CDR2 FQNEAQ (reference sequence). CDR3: CASSPARTGDHEQYF. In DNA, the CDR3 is TGTGCCAGCAGCCCAGCCAGGACAGGGGACCACGAGCAGTACTTC.

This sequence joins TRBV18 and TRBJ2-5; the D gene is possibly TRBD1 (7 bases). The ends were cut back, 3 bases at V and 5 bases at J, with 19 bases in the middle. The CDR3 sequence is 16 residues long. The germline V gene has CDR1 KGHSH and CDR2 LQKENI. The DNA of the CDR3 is TGTGCCAGCTCACCGGGGGCCCCGACAGGGACTGAGACCCAGTACTTC. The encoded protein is CASSPGAPTGTETQYF.

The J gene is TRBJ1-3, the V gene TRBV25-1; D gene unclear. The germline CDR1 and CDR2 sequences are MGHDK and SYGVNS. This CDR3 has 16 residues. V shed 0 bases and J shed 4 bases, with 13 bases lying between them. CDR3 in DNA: TGTGCCAGCAGTGAATATCCACTTTCGAGGGGAAACACCATATATTTT. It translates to CASSEYPLSRGNTIYF.